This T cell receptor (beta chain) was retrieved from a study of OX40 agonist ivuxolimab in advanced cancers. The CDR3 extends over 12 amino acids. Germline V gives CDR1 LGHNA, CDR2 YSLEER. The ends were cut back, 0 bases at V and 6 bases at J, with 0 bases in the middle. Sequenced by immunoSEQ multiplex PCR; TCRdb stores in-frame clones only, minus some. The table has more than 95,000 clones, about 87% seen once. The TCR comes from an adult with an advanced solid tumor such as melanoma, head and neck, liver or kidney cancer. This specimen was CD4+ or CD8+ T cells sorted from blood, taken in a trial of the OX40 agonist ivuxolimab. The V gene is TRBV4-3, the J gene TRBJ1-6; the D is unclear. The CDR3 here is CASSQDNSPLHF. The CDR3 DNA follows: TGCGCCAGCAGCCAAGATAATTCACCCCTCCACTTT.